The next 26 T cell receptor beta chains were all read from a single sample in a study of identical twins. TCRdb redid the calling of the 5' RACE reads with MiXCR, one entry per CDR3 protein. The table has around 200,000 distinct CDR3 sequences, about a tenth seen once. Sample: memory (CD45RO+) T cells sorted from blood. These receptors originate from a woman between 18 and 29 years old in good health.

At least ten counts were recorded for this clonotype. The J gene is TRBJ2-3, the V gene TRBV30; 7 bases align to TRBD2. Per germline, CDR1 GTSNPN and CDR2 SVGIG (reference sequence). The CDR3 runs 14 residues. With V trimmed by 8 bases and J by 3 bases, 11 bases remained unmatched. In nucleotides, the CDR3 is TGTGCCCGGATGATCAGCGGGAAAACAGATACGCAGTATTTT. Translating it yields CARMISGKTDTQYF.

This clonotype was picked up a small number of times. The chain carries TRBV7-2 and TRBJ2-3; 12 positions agree with TRBD2. Germline trimming cut 5 bases from V and 1 base from J; bases unmatched to any gene: 7. The germline gives CDR1 SGHTA, CDR2 FQGNSA. This CDR3 contains 17 residues. CDR3 DNA: TGTGCCAGCAGCCTGGGGGCTAGCGGGAGGGGCACAGATACGCAGTATTTT. Residues: CASSLGASGRGTDTQYF.

The table lists this clonotype with many counts. The V gene is TRBV12-3 or TRBV12-4, the J gene TRBJ2-7; TRBD2 might be the D (6 bases). The ends were cut back, 6 bases at V and 3 bases at J, with 9 bases in the middle. The CDR3 covers 12 residues. CDR3 in amino acids: CASRGRSYEQYF. DNA of the CDR3: TGTGCCAGCAGGGGGAGGAGCTACGAGCAGTACTTC.

V gene TRBV4-2 combines with J gene TRBJ1-5, with 7 positions matching TRBD1. The CDR3 is made up of 15 amino acids. V shed 3 bases and J 7 bases; nucleotides not matched to a gene: 9. Germline values: CDR1 LGHNA, CDR2 YNFKEQ. CDR3 in amino acids: CASSQDRQGVQPQHF. The CDR3 nucleotides read TGTGCCAGCAGCCAGGATAGACAGGGCGTACAGCCCCAGCATTTT.

This clonotype was seen many times. The chain recombines TRBV7-9 with TRBJ2-3; possible D gene TRBD2, 6 bases. The V gene lost 6 bases and the J gene lost 6 bases, with 10 bases spanning the gap. The CDR3 is 12 residues long. CDR1 is SEHNR and CDR2 is FQNEAQ in the germline V gene (reference sequence). The CDR3 spells CASSSGGDTQYF. The DNA of the CDR3 is TGTGCCAGCAGTTCTGGGGGGGATACGCAGTATTTT.

This clonotype came up a few times. This chain connects TRBV3-1 to TRBJ1-1; 9 bases align to TRBD1. The CDR3 has 15 amino acids. Germline lookup yields CDR1 LGHDT and CDR2 YNNKEL (reference sequence). V shed 2 bases and J 5 bases; nucleotides not matched to a gene: 6. CDR3 DNA sequence: TGTGCCAGCAGCCAAAACAGGGGGCGGGAGACTGAAGCTTTCTTT. This gives the protein CASSQNRGRETEAFF. The full variable domain, its missing parts supplied by reference TRBV3-1 and TRBJ1-1, is DTAVSQTPKYLVTQMGNDKSIKCEQNLGHDTMYWYKQDSKKFLKIMFSYNNKELIINETVPNRFSPKSPDKAHLNLHINSLELGDSAVYFCASSQNRGRETEAFFGQGTRLTVV.

A few counts support this clonotype. The rearrangement joins TRBV3-1 to TRBJ2-1; 7 positions agree with TRBD2. In germline, CDR1 is LGHDT, CDR2 YNNKEL (reference sequence). CDR3 length: 16 amino acids. The ends lost 3 bases at V and 8 bases at J; junction bases unmatched: 13. In DNA, the CDR3 is TGTGCCAGCAGCCACTTCGCCGGACTAGGGGTCCATGAGCAGTTCTTC. Protein product: CASSHFAGLGVHEQFF.

There are a few counts of this clonotype. The chain employs TRBV5-1 and TRBJ2-5, with a tentative D call TRBD1 (6 bases). Germline CDR1 and CDR2: SGHRS and YFSETQ. The CDR3 spans 16 residues. V gave up 4 bases and J gave up 1 base, with 17 bases separating them. The CDR3 nucleotides read TGCGCCAGCAGCGTACAAGGGGGAAGTGGCCAAGAGACCCAGTACTTC. It is translated as CASSVQGGSGQETQYF.

This clonotype was seen more than once but under ten times. The CDR3 spells CASSLGEGSGANVLTF. For the CDR3, the DNA is TGTGCCAGCAGTCTTGGGGAGGGCTCAGGGGCCAACGTCCTGACTTTC. The rearrangement uses TRBV9 and TRBJ2-6, with 7 bases identical to TRBD2. CDR1 and CDR2 from the germline V gene are SGDLS and YYNGEE. The V gene end was trimmed by 5 bases and the J gene end by 4 bases; junction bases not matched to a gene: 9. The CDR3 extends over 16 amino acids.

The genes are TRBV6-1 and TRBJ2-7; weak D call: TRBD2 (7 bases). V lost 7 bases and J 3 bases, leaving 22 bases between the germline ends. The germline V gene encodes CDR1 MNHNS and CDR2 SASEGT. CDR3 length: 16 residues. DNA of the CDR3: TGTGCCAGCAAAGAGGGGGGGGCAGGGAGGCACTACGAGCAGTACTTC. It encodes CASKEGGAGRHYEQYF.

This clonotype was seen only a few times. This chain joins TRBV20-1 and TRBJ2-5; D is perhaps TRBD2 (6 bases). Germline assignment: CDR1 DFQATT and CDR2 SNEGSKA (reference sequence). V lost 6 bases and J lost 3, with 20 bases in between. This CDR3 has 15 residues. As DNA, the CDR3 is TGCAGTGCCGAGAAAAGGGCGGGGATAAAAGAGACCCAGTACTTC. It codes for CSAEKRAGIKETQYF.

The gene calls are TRBV27 and TRBJ1-2; D may be TRBD1 (6 bases). The CDR3 is 14 amino acids. V was clipped by 6 bases and J by 1 base, with 12 bases between them. The V gene's germline CDR1 is MNHEY and CDR2 SMNVEV (reference sequence). The CDR3 sequence is CASRPTGNNYGYTF. In DNA form, the CDR3 reads TGTGCCAGCAGACCGACAGGCAATAACTATGGCTACACCTTC.

This clonotype was found many times. The chain employs TRBV5-1 and TRBJ2-2, with TRBD2 identical over 11 bases. This CDR3 is built from 17 residues. The germline gives CDR1 SGHRS, CDR2 YFSETQ. V shed 0 bases, J shed 3 bases, and the junction held 4 bases outside the gene matches. CDR3 loop: CASSLVSGRADTGELFF. CDR3 nucleotide sequence: TGCGCCAGCAGCTTGGTTAGCGGGAGGGCCGACACCGGGGAGCTGTTTTTT.

This clonotype was counted between two and nine times. This chain links TRBV9 with TRBJ2-4; D possibly matches TRBD1 or TRBD2 (6 bases each). The germline V gene has CDR1 SGDLS and CDR2 YYNGEE. The ends were cut back, 3 bases at V and 9 bases at J, with 13 bases in the middle. The CDR3 is made up of 13 amino acids. The CDR3 coding sequence is TGTGCCAGCAGCGAGGGGGACTCAGGCATTCAGTACTTC. It codes for CASSEGDSGIQYF.

This clonotype was recorded many times. CDR3 loop: CASSRDRKSSTDTQYF. The CDR3 DNA sequence: TGTGCCAGCAGCCGGGACAGGAAGTCTAGCACAGATACGCAGTATTTT. The rearrangement joins TRBV7-2 to TRBJ2-3, with 8 bases lining up with TRBD1. J lost 0 bases, V lost 5 bases, and 7 bases had no gene match. Looked up from germline, CDR1 is SGHTA and CDR2 is FQGNSA. The CDR3 consists of 16 residues.

This clonotype was found a few times. The chain combines TRBV20-1 with TRBJ2-2; D remains unclear. The CDR3 is made up of 14 amino acids. Germline values: CDR1 DFQATT, CDR2 SNEGSKA (reference sequence). Trimming took 1 base from V and 3 from J, leaving 9 bases between them. The CDR3 sequence: CSARAPFDTGELFF. CDR3 DNA sequence: TGCAGTGCTAGAGCCCCTTTCGACACCGGGGAGCTGTTTTTT.

The V call is TRBV20-1, the J call TRBJ2-1; TRBD2 matches 7 bases. The CDR3 totals 14 residues. CDR1 is DFQATT and CDR2 is SNEGSKA in the germline V gene (reference sequence). The J segment lost 6 bases and the V segment lost 4 bases, leaving 9 bases of the junction unmatched. The CDR3 sequence: CSATYRGRVNEQFF. In DNA, the CDR3 is TGCAGTGCTACTTACAGAGGGAGGGTCAATGAGCAGTTCTTC.

This clonotype has only a few counts. The chain joins TRBV2 to TRBJ1-2; D call uncertain. This CDR3 spans 14 amino acids. Germline V gives CDR1 SNHLY, CDR2 FYNNEI. The ends were cut back, 7 bases at V and 4 bases at J, with 16 bases in the middle. CDR3 residues: CASTPSRESYGYTF. In nucleotides, the CDR3 is TGTGCCAGCACGCCCTCGAGAGAATCCTATGGCTACACCTTC.

This chain uses TRBV4-2 with TRBJ2-1; no definite D call. Germline CDR1 and CDR2: LGHNA and YNFKEQ. The ends were cut back, 1 base at V and 0 bases at J, with 10 bases in the middle. The CDR3 is 16 residues long. Here the CDR3 DNA reads TGTGCCAGCAGCCAAGGACCTGGAAACTCCTACAATGAGCAGTTCTTC. Protein product: CASSQGPGNSYNEQFF.

The chain recombines TRBV20-1 with TRBJ1-5; 8 nucleotides agree with TRBD1. The CDR3 consists of 14 residues. Germline CDR1 reads DFQATT; CDR2 reads SNEGSKA (reference sequence). Germline trimming cut 6 bases from V and 2 bases from J; bases unmatched to any gene: 6. CDR3 nucleotides: TGCAGTGCCTTACAGGGGGGGGGCAATCAGCCCCAGCATTTT. Translation gives CSALQGGGNQPQHF.

There are a few counts of this clonotype. V and J are TRBV2 and TRBJ1-2; no firm D call. The length of the CDR3 is 13 residues. V lost 3 bases and J lost 8, with 13 bases in between. Germline V gives CDR1 SNHLY, CDR2 FYNNEI. CDR3 amino acids: CASSDGPIRGYTF. CDR3 nucleotides: TGTGCCAGCAGTGACGGCCCGATTCGCGGCTACACCTTC.

This clonotype has more than one count but fewer than ten. This chain connects TRBV20-1 to TRBJ1-4; D is undetermined. Germline lookup yields CDR1 DFQATT and CDR2 SNEGSKA (reference sequence). The CDR3 has 13 residues. V dropped 1 base and J dropped 8 bases, with 11 bases sitting between them. The chain's CDR3 is CSARVGSLEKLFF. In DNA, the CDR3 is TGCAGTGCTAGAGTGGGTTCATTGGAAAAACTGTTTTTT.

V gene TRBV12-3 or TRBV12-4 combines with J gene TRBJ1-1; D is uncertain. The CDR3 loop spans 13 amino acids. The V end was cut by 6 bases, the J end by 0 bases, with 8 bases between. CDR3 nucleotide sequence: TGTGCCAGCAGCAGAGACATGAACACTGAAGCTTTCTTT. This encodes CASSRDMNTEAFF.

This clonotype was seen more than once but under ten times. The chain links TRBV11-2 to TRBJ2-1; D gene unclear. CDR3 length: 12 amino acids. The germline V gene has CDR1 SGHAT and CDR2 FQNNGV. The germline V and J ends were trimmed by 5 bases and 5 bases, with 7 bases remaining between them. The CDR3 coding sequence is TGTGCCAGCAGCCCCGGAAACAATGAGCAGTTCTTC. Translated: CASSPGNNEQFF.

This clonotype has more than one count but fewer than ten. The chain has TRBV3-1 and TRBJ2-6, with TRBD1 matching over 8 bases. The CDR3 is made up of 19 amino acids. V gave up 0 bases and J gave up 0 bases; unmatched junction bases: 7. Germline CDR1 and CDR2: LGHDT and YNNKEL (reference sequence). CDR3 loop: CASSQDGDRPLSGANVLTF. Written as DNA, the CDR3 is TGTGCCAGCAGCCAAGATGGGGACAGGCCTCTCTCTGGGGCCAACGTCCTGACTTTC.

The chain has TRBV6-1 and TRBJ1-1; D perhaps matches TRBD1 (6 bases). Trimming stripped 7 bases from V and 1 base from J, with 22 bases between. Germline CDR1 reads MNHNS; CDR2 reads SASEGT. The length of the CDR3 is 17 residues. The CDR3 sequence: CASTKGGSFYKNTEAFF. In nucleotides, the CDR3 is TGTGCCAGCACCAAAGGGGGATCTTTCTATAAGAACACTGAAGCTTTCTTT.